This T cell receptor beta chain was sequenced during a study of blood T cell repertoires in COVID-19. Overall study context: Acute-phase and convalescent COVID-19 samples originated in the United States, Italy and Spain. Sources were T cells, B-cell-depleted T cells, or PBMCs; the material itself was cDNA or gDNA.

In terms of age and location, participants ranged from roughly 18 to 100 years and lived in under 30 US areas. Per the original data handling: Researchers report that nucleated cell counts were estimated from reference gene primer amplification. Produced via immunoSEQ multiplex PCR; TCRdb's table is partial and in-frame only. The DNA gave D and trimming, while V, J and clone size come from that table. The sample consists of 200,000 to 250,000 clones, about 90% of them appearing once. V lost 1 base, J lost 2 bases, and 6 bases lay in between. The CDR3 is made up of 13 amino acids. From germline, CDR1 is SGHVS and CDR2 FQNEAQ.

Specimen: PBMCs or T cells enriched from blood (not recorded which). The clonotype comes from a young woman with acute COVID-19. The chain employs TRBV7-8 and TRBJ2-7; D is undetermined. The CDR3, as DNA: TGTGCCAGCAGCTTAGGGAGTACCTACGAGCAGTACTTC. The encoded protein is CASSLGSTYEQYF.